One and the same sample provided the 30 T cell receptor beta chains below, sequenced in a study of blood T cell repertoires in COVID-19. Sequenced by immunoSEQ multiplex PCR; TCRdb stores in-frame clones only, minus some. The sample lists 150,000 or so clones; approximately 82% were seen once. Sequenced: peripheral blood. The receptors were gathered from a human donor with acute or convalescent COVID-19. The donor label of this sample is uncertain.

The CDR3 loop is CASSKMDSMNTEAFF. CDR3 coding DNA: TGTGCCAGCAGCAAAATGGACAGCATGAACACTGAAGCTTTCTTT. The chain has TRBV11-2 and TRBJ1-1; tentatively, D is TRBD1 (6 bases). V lost 5 bases, J lost 0 bases, and 13 bases lay in between. Germline V gene lookup returns CDR1 SGHAT and CDR2 FQNNGV. The CDR3 is 15 residues long.

The rearrangement uses TRBV5-4 and TRBJ2-5, with 9 bases matching TRBD1. V was pared by 1 base and J by 5 bases, with 6 bases of the junction left unmatched. Germline V gene sequence: CDR1 SGHNT, CDR2 YYREEE (reference sequence). The CDR3 is made up of 15 amino acids. As DNA, the CDR3 is TGTGCCAGCAGCTTGACTACAGGGGGCGGGGAGACCCAGTACTTC. Amino acid sequence: CASSLTTGGGETQYF. The full variable domain, rest sourced from reference TRBV5-4 and TRBJ2-5, is ETGVTQSPTHLIKTRGQQVTLRCSSQSGHNTVSWYQQALGQGPQFIFQYYREEENGRGNFPPRFSGLQFPNYSSELNVNALELDDSALYLCASSLTTGGGETQYFGPGTRLLVL.

The CDR3 nucleotides are TGTGCCACCAGCAGAGGTGGAGAGGGCTACACCTTC. Its translation is CATSRGGEGYTF. The genes are TRBV15 and TRBJ1-2; D is unclear. Per the germline V gene, CDR1 is LNHNV and CDR2 is YYDKDF (reference sequence). The CDR3 is made up of 12 amino acids. Trimming left V 1 base short and J 8 bases short, with 8 bases between. Combining the CDR3 with reference TRBV15 and TRBJ1-2 gives the whole variable domain DAMVIQNPRYQVTQFGKPVTLSCSQTLNHNVMYWYQQKSSQAPKLLFHYYDKDFNNEADTPDNFQSRRPNTSFCFLDIRSPGLGDTAMYLCATSRGGEGYTFGSGTRLTVV.

The rearrangement uses TRBV3-1 (or the pseudogene TRBV3-2) and TRBJ1-1; the D gene is possibly TRBD1 (6 bases). Germline CDR1 reads LGHDT; CDR2 reads YNNKEL (reference sequence). The ends were cut back, 4 bases at V and 11 bases at J, with 20 bases in the middle. This CDR3 comprises 14 residues. The CDR3 nucleotides are TGTGCCAGCAGCCTCTCCCACGACGACAGGAATGCTTTCTTT. Protein product: CASSLSHDDRNAFF.

The rearrangement joins TRBV14 to TRBJ1-1; D not resolved. V was shortened by 3 bases and J by 3 bases, with 5 bases between the two germline ends. Looked up from germline, CDR1 is SGHDN and CDR2 is FVKESK. The CDR3 length is 12 residues. This chain's CDR3 is CASSHGDTEAFF. As DNA, the CDR3 is TGTGCCAGCAGCCACGGGGACACTGAAGCTTTCTTT.

This chain connects TRBV24-1 to TRBJ2-2; 7 bases fit TRBD1. The CDR3 runs to 16 residues. CDR1 KGHDR and CDR2 SFDVKD come from the germline V gene. Trimming took 5 bases from V and 1 from J; bases not matched to a gene: 6. The CDR3: CATSGRDSWNTGELFF. The CDR3 bases are TGTGCCACCAGTGGCCGGGACAGCTGGAACACCGGGGAGCTGTTTTTT.

This chain connects TRBV5-1 to TRBJ1-5; D possibly corresponds to TRBD1 (6 bases). This CDR3 has 16 residues. V shed 0 bases and J shed 2 bases, with 12 bases lying between them. The germline CDR1 and CDR2 sequences are SGHRS and YFSETQ. CDR3 coding DNA: TGCGCCAGCAGCTTGGGGTCAGGGGCAGGCAATCAGCCCCAGCATTTT. Translated: CASSLGSGAGNQPQHF.

In regard to this clone: At one end the junction does not follow the germline gene, possibly because of a read error. V usage is TRBV4-2 and J usage is TRBJ2-2; D is perhaps TRBD2 (7 bases). Germline CDR1 LGHNA, CDR2 YNFKEQ. CDR3 length: 15 residues. CDR3 bases: TGTGCCAGCAGCCCCTGGGAGGGGGGGCACCGGGGAGCTGTTTTT. Residues: CASSPWEGGHRGAVF.

This sequence joins TRBV2 and TRBJ2-2; TRBD2 might be the D (6 bases). The germline V gene has CDR1 SNHLY and CDR2 FYNNEI. V dropped 5 bases and J dropped 0 bases, with 13 bases sitting between them. CDR3 size: 16 residues. As DNA, the CDR3 is TGTGCCAGCAGTTATACCGGGACTTCGAACACCGGGGAGCTGTTTTTT. Translation gives CASSYTGTSNTGELFF. The full variable domain, its missing parts supplied by reference TRBV2 and TRBJ2-2, is EPEVTQTPSHQVTQMGQEVILRCVPISNHLYFYWYRQILGQKVEFLVSFYNNEISEKSEIFDDQFSVERPDGSNFTLKIRSTKLEDSAMYFCASSYTGTSNTGELFFGEGSRLTVL.

The chain joins TRBV7-2 to TRBJ2-7, with D hard to call. V gave up 1 base and J gave up 3 bases, with 13 bases separating them. Germline CDR1 SGHTA, CDR2 FQGNSA. This CDR3 is built from 15 residues. The DNA of the CDR3 is TGTGCCAGCAGCTTAGTGGGCCAGAAGAACTACGAGCAGTACTTC. Its translation: CASSLVGQKNYEQYF.

The sample holds many counts of this clone. The chain uses TRBV4-2 and TRBJ1-6; TRBD1 agrees at 8 bases. Per the germline V gene, CDR1 is LGHNA and CDR2 is YNFKEQ. V dropped 2 bases and J dropped 7; count of bases not matched to a gene: 4. The CDR3 totals 15 residues. CDR3 loop: CASSQLDRGNSPLHF. The CDR3 coding sequence is TGTGCCAGCAGCCAATTAGACAGGGGAAATTCACCCCTCCACTTT.

The V gene is TRBV7-9, the J gene TRBJ1-1; tentatively, D is TRBD1 (5 bases). The CDR3 has 15 amino acids. Germline lookup yields CDR1 SEHNR and CDR2 FQNEAQ (reference sequence). V lost 1 base and J lost 4, with 13 bases in between. This CDR3 is CASSLVQGGGTEAFF. The CDR3 DNA is TGTGCCAGCAGCTTAGTGCAGGGCGGCGGCACTGAAGCTTTCTTT.

V usage is TRBV6-6 and J usage is TRBJ1-2, with 7 bases identical to TRBD1. The trim removed 6 bases at V and 2 bases at J, leaving 3 bases unmatched. The CDR3 extends over 13 amino acids. Germline CDR1 MNHNY, CDR2 SVGAGI (reference sequence). The CDR3: CASSQQGNYGYTF. CDR3 DNA sequence: TGTGCCAGCAGCCAACAGGGGAACTATGGCTACACCTTC.

This clone was recorded once. CDR3 nucleotides: TGTGCCATCAGTGGGGGCCAGTACGAGCAGTACTTC. This encodes CAISGGQYEQYF. The chain recombines TRBV10-3 with TRBJ2-7; tentative D call: TRBD1 (5 bases). From germline, CDR1 is ENHRY and CDR2 SYGVKD. V lost 4 bases and J lost 4, with 8 bases in between. This CDR3 spans 12 amino acids.

The rearrangement links TRBV6-5 to TRBJ2-5; D unclear. This CDR3 contains 11 residues. V was clipped by 3 bases and J by 4 bases, with 3 bases between them. Germline V gives CDR1 MNHEY, CDR2 SVGAGI. The CDR3 reads CASSYRETQYF. The CDR3 DNA is TGTGCCAGCAGTTATAGAGAGACCCAGTACTTC.

V usage is TRBV12-3 or TRBV12-4 and J usage is TRBJ2-1, with TRBD1 matching 8 bases. The V gene end was trimmed by 2 bases and the J gene end by 9 bases; junction bases not matched to a gene: 3. There are 13 residues in the CDR3. The CDR3 DNA reads as TGTGCCAGCAGTTTAATGGGGACAGGTGAGCAGTTCTTC. This codes for CASSLMGTGEQFF.

This clone was observed once. The genes are TRBV6-5 and TRBJ1-3; D gene uncertain. From germline, CDR1 is MNHEY and CDR2 SVGAGI. V lost 0 bases, J lost 0 bases, and 9 bases lay in between. The CDR3 has 16 amino acids. The CDR3 loop reads CASSYSGTSSGNTIYF. CDR3 nucleotides: TGTGCCAGCAGTTACTCTGGTACCAGCTCTGGAAACACCATATATTTT.

CDR3 residues: CASSEGTGVWNEQFF. The DNA for the CDR3 is TGTGCCAGCAGTGAAGGGACAGGGGTCTGGAATGAGCAGTTCTTC. The chain is built from TRBV6-1 and TRBJ2-1, with TRBD1 matching over 9 bases. The germline gives CDR1 MNHNS, CDR2 SASEGT. This CDR3 comprises 15 residues. V lost 1 base, J lost 7 bases, and 5 bases stayed unmatched.

The CDR3 reads CASSESAQPQHF. For the CDR3, the DNA is TGCGCCAGCAGTGAGTCGGCTCAGCCCCAGCATTTT. The V call is TRBV10-1, the J call TRBJ1-5; D call uncertain. This CDR3 has 12 amino acids. Germline V gives CDR1 WNHNN, CDR2 SYGVQD (reference sequence). V was clipped by 0 bases and J by 6 bases, with 3 bases between them.

This rearrangement joins TRBV5-6 to TRBJ1-1; D ambiguous. Germline lookup yields CDR1 SGHDT and CDR2 YYEEEE. This CDR3 spans 15 amino acids. Trimming removed 0 bases at V and 1 base at J, with 10 bases between. DNA of the CDR3: TGTGCCAGCAGCTTGGCCGTGAGAAGGAACACTGAAGCTTTCTTT. It codes for CASSLAVRRNTEAFF.

The chain carries TRBV10-2 and TRBJ1-3, with TRBD1 matching over 9 bases. Germline V lookup: CDR1 WSHSY, CDR2 SAAADI. V shed 8 bases and J 0 bases; nucleotides not matched to a gene: 11. The CDR3 contains 17 residues. This CDR3 is CASSRGGQGSSGNTIYF. In DNA form, the CDR3 reads TGCGCCAGCTCCCGGGGGGGACAGGGTAGCTCTGGAAACACCATATATTTT.

The chain has TRBV10-3 and TRBJ1-2; TRBD1 matches 7 bases. Trimming at V came to 6 bases and at J to 0 bases, leaving 10 bases not matched to a gene. Germline CDR1 is ENHRY and CDR2 is SYGVKD. This CDR3 is built from 16 residues. The CDR3 loop is CAIRSTGTETNYGYTF. The CDR3 nucleotides read TGTGCCATCAGATCGACAGGGACGGAAACTAACTATGGCTACACCTTC.

The chain is built from TRBV4-1 and TRBJ2-7; D gene unclear. Per germline, CDR1 MGHRA and CDR2 YSYEKL. Trimming left V 0 bases short and J 4 bases short, with 7 bases between. This CDR3 has 13 amino acids. The CDR3 region has the DNA TGCGCCAGCAGCCAAGATAGTTGGTACGAGCAGTACTTC. Translating gives CASSQDSWYEQYF.

V usage is TRBV19 and J usage is TRBJ1-4; a weak D match, TRBD1 (6 bases). Trimming removed 1 base from V and 13 bases from J, with 13 bases in between. The germline CDR1 and CDR2 sequences are LNHDA and SQIVND (reference sequence). CDR3 size: 13 residues. The DNA of the CDR3 is TGTGCCAGTAGTATAGTAGCAGGGGAACGACTGTTTTTT. It yields the protein CASSIVAGERLFF.

The rearrangement joins TRBV11-2 to TRBJ2-4, with 8 nucleotides matching TRBD1. Germline V gene data show CDR1 as SGHAT and CDR2 as FQNNGV. Unmatched junction bases numbered 7, after V lost 3 bases and J lost 6 bases. The CDR3 length is 15 residues. The CDR3 protein is CASSLVQGAGNIQYF. The DNA for the CDR3 is TGTGCCAGCAGCTTGGTTCAGGGGGCCGGAAACATTCAGTACTTC.

The table lists this clone with a few counts. The chain links TRBV30 to TRBJ1-6, with D uncertain. This CDR3 contains 15 residues. Germline values: CDR1 GTSNPN, CDR2 SVGIG (reference sequence). Trimming stripped 1 base from V and 6 bases from J, with 13 bases between. The CDR3 region has the DNA TGTGCCTGGAGTGCAAACCCCAAACTTAATTCACCCCTCCACTTT. Its translation: CAWSANPKLNSPLHF.

The chain joins TRBV7-9 to TRBJ1-4; D remains ambiguous. The CDR3 runs 12 residues. The V end was cut by 5 bases, the J end by 8 bases, with 9 bases between. CDR1 is SEHNR and CDR2 is FQNEAQ in the germline V gene (reference sequence). DNA for the CDR3: TGTGCCAGCAGCAAACGCGAGGAAAAACTGTTTTTT. It codes for CASSKREEKLFF.

The CDR3, as DNA: TGTGCCAGCATTTCAGGTTCGTCCTACGAGCAGTACTTC. It translates to CASISGSSYEQYF. The chain is built from TRBV6-5 and TRBJ2-7; D call uncertain. This CDR3 has 13 amino acids. CDR1 and CDR2 (germline): MNHEY, SVGAGI. V was pared by 7 bases and J by 1 base, with 11 bases between.

The rearrangement joins TRBV18 to TRBJ1-2; D gene ambiguous. The germline V gene encodes CDR1 KGHSH and CDR2 LQKENI. V was cut by 2 bases and J by 10 bases, with 14 bases left in between. The CDR3 length is 13 residues. This CDR3 reads CASSPDPDRVYTF. The CDR3 coding sequence is TGTGCCAGCTCACCAGACCCAGACCGGGTCTACACCTTC. The variable domain in full, with the rest retrieved from reference TRBV18 and TRBJ1-2, is NAGVMQNPRHLVRRRGQEARLRCSPMKGHSHVYWYRQLPEEGLKFMVYLQKENIIDESGMPKERFSAEFPKEGPSILRIQQVVRGDSAAYFCASSPDPDRVYTFGSGTRLTVV.

This clone showed up just once. The chain carries TRBV27 and TRBJ2-2, with TRBD2 identical over 13 bases. CDR1 is MNHEY and CDR2 is SMNVEV in the germline V gene (reference sequence). The J segment lost 0 bases and the V segment lost 3 bases, leaving 4 bases of the junction unmatched. This CDR3 spans 18 amino acids. For the CDR3, the DNA is TGTGCCAGCAGTTTTTTGGGACTAGCGGGGCCGAACACCGGGGAGCTGTTTTTT. Its protein product is CASSFLGLAGPNTGELFF.